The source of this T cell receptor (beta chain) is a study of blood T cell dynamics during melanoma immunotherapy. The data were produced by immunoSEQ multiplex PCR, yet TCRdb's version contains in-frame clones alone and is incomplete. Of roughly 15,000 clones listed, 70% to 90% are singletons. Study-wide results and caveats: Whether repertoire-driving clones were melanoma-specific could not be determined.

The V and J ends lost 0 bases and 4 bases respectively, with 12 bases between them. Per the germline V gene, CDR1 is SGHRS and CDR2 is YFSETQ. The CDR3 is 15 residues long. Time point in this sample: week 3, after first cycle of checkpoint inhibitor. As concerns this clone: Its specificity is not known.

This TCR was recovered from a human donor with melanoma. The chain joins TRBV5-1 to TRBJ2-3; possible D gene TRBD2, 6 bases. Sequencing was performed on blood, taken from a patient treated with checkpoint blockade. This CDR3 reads CASSLAASESDTQYF. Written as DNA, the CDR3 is TGCGCCAGCAGCTTGGCCGCTAGCGAGTCAGATACGCAGTATTTT.